These 16 T cell receptor beta chains share one sample of origin, sequenced in a study of T cells in Graves' hyperthyroidism and ophthalmopathy. Authors of the study amplified TCR beta CDR3 regions from RNA transcripts. The HTBI primer set drove a first-round RT-PCR of the TCR CDR3. TCRdb re-called the multiplex PCR reads through MiXCR, storing one row per CDR3 protein. Of 550,000 to 700,000 distinct CDR3 sequences in the sample, about 45% were seen once. Sample: peripheral blood or thyroid tissue (not recorded which). Every receptor here comes from an adult woman with Graves' disease, either hyperthyroidism or ophthalmopathy (not recorded which).

This clonotype came up a few times. CDR3 amino acids: CASSEGTGARYEAFF. CDR3 nucleotide sequence: TGTGCCAGCAGTGAGGGTACAGGGGCGAGATACGAAGCTTTCTTT. The chain employs TRBV25-1 and TRBJ1-1; 7 bases align to TRBD1. V shed 3 bases and J 8 bases; nucleotides not matched to a gene: 12. Germline lookup yields CDR1 MGHDK and CDR2 SYGVNS. This CDR3 comprises 15 residues.

A few counts support this clonotype. CDR3 in amino acids: CSVVRGEGYEQYF. As DNA, the CDR3 is TGCAGCGTTGTGCGGGGGGAGGGATACGAGCAGTACTTC. The chain couples TRBV29-1 to TRBJ2-7; 8 nucleotides align to TRBD2. The V gene end was trimmed by 4 bases and the J gene end by 4 bases; junction bases not matched to a gene: 6. The CDR3 has 13 amino acids. The V gene's germline CDR1 is SQVTM and CDR2 ANQGSEA.

The V call is TRBV6-5, the J call TRBJ1-4; D possibly corresponds to TRBD1 (6 bases). This CDR3 is 15 amino acids long. Trimming took off 5 bases at V and 3 bases at J, with 13 bases between the two ends. Looked up from germline, CDR1 is MNHEY and CDR2 is SVGAGI. This chain's CDR3 is CASSLGQTSNEKLFF. The CDR3 DNA sequence: TGTGCCAGCAGTCTCGGACAGACTTCTAATGAAAAACTGTTTTTT.

The V and J genes are TRBV7-9 and TRBJ2-6, with TRBD1 matching over 9 bases. The CDR3 covers 18 residues. Germline-derived CDR1 and CDR2 are SEHNR and FQNEAQ (reference sequence). J gave up 4 bases and V 2 bases, and 9 bases lay outside the gene matches. Here the CDR3 DNA reads TGTGCCAGCAGCTTACAACAGGGGGCGAGCACCGGGGCCAACGTCCTGACTTTC. Translating it yields CASSLQQGASTGANVLTF. Full variable domain (remainder filled in from reference TRBV7-9 and TRBJ2-6): DTGVSQNPRHKITKRGQNVTFRCDPISEHNRLYWYRQTLGQGPEFLTYFQNEAQLEKSRLLSDRFSAERPKGSFSTLEIQRTEQGDSAMYLCASSLQQGASTGANVLTFGAGSRLTVL.

The chain uses TRBV7-8 and TRBJ2-5; TRBD1 agrees at 9 bases. Germline V gene data show CDR1 as SGHVS and CDR2 as FQNEAQ. V shed 6 bases and J 5 bases; nucleotides not matched to a gene: 10. This CDR3 is 15 amino acids long. CDR3 sequence (DNA): TGTGCCAGCAGAAAACGGGACAGGGTTTGGGAGACCCAGTACTTC. This sequence encodes CASRKRDRVWETQYF.

This clonotype was found many times. In DNA, the CDR3 is TGTGCCAGCAGCCACCCGGACAGGGGAATCATGGAGACCCAGTACTTC. This encodes CASSHPDRGIMETQYF. The chain has TRBV11-2 and TRBJ2-5, with 9 bases matching TRBD1. This CDR3 is built from 16 residues. After removal of 5 bases from V and 5 bases from J, the junction contained 12 bases not matched to a gene. Germline CDR1 reads SGHAT; CDR2 reads FQNNGV.

Only a few counts were recorded for this clonotype. The chain couples TRBV30 to TRBJ1-1; perhaps TRBD1 as D (5 bases). Germline CDR1 and CDR2: GTSNPN and SVGIG (reference sequence). The CDR3 is 11 residues long. Trimming cost V 5 bases and J 8 bases, with 12 bases left between them. CDR3 sequence (DNA): TGTGCCTGGGGGAGGGACGGCGAAGCTTTCTTT. This encodes CAWGRDGEAFF. The full variable domain, rest sourced from reference TRBV30 and TRBJ1-1, is SQTIHQWPATLVQPVGSPLSLECTVEGTSNPNLYWYRQAAGRGLQLLFYSVGIGQISSEVPQNLSASRPQDRQFILSSKKLLLSDSGFYLCAWGRDGEAFFGQGTRLTVV.

At least ten counts were recorded for this clonotype. The genes are TRBV7-9 and TRBJ2-7; the D gene is possibly TRBD1 (6 bases). Germline V gene lookup returns CDR1 SEHNR and CDR2 FQNEAQ (reference sequence). V lost 4 bases and J 2 bases, leaving 9 bases between the germline ends. CDR3 length: 13 residues. CDR3 nucleotides: TGTGCCAGCAGCTCTACAGGGACCTACGAGCAGTACTTC. This gives the protein CASSSTGTYEQYF. Filled out from reference TRBV7-9 and TRBJ2-7, the complete variable domain reads DTGVSQNPRHKITKRGQNVTFRCDPISEHNRLYWYRQTLGQGPEFLTYFQNEAQLEKSRLLSDRFSAERPKGSFSTLEIQRTEQGDSAMYLCASSSTGTYEQYFGPGTRLTVT.

The V call is TRBV9, the J call TRBJ1-1; 10 bases line up with TRBD1. V shed 4 bases, J shed 1 base, and the junction held 10 bases outside the gene matches. The CDR3 is made up of 17 amino acids. The germline CDR1 and CDR2 sequences are SGDLS and YYNGEE. CDR3 amino acids: CASSSGQGNWGNTEAFF. The CDR3 bases are TGTGCCAGCAGCTCGGGACAGGGGAATTGGGGGAACACTGAAGCTTTCTTT.

The rearrangement uses TRBV11-2 and TRBJ1-2; perhaps TRBD1 as D (5 bases). In germline, CDR1 is SGHAT, CDR2 FQNNGV. This CDR3 contains 13 residues. V was clipped by 3 bases and J by 8 bases, with 13 bases between them. For the CDR3, the DNA is TGTGCCAGCAGCTTGCGGGGCGTTGAAGGCTACACCTTC. It translates to CASSLRGVEGYTF.

The J gene is TRBJ1-1, the V gene TRBV10-3; 11 bases are a match to TRBD1. CDR1 and CDR2 (germline): ENHRY, SYGVKD. V shed 8 bases and J 3 bases; nucleotides not matched to a gene: 8. The CDR3 has 15 amino acids. The CDR3 spells CAIAGTGGGYTEAFF. CDR3 in DNA: TGTGCCATCGCAGGGACAGGGGGGGGATACACTGAAGCTTTCTTT.

The table lists this clonotype with many counts. The CDR3 DNA is TGCGCCAGCAGCTTTGATCCCTCGTCCCGGGTTTCCGAGCAGTACTTC. This codes for CASSFDPSSRVSEQYF. V and J are TRBV5-1 and TRBJ2-7; D ambiguous. The CDR3 is made up of 16 amino acids. Germline CDR1 and CDR2: SGHRS and YFSETQ. Trimming took 2 bases from V and 6 from J, leaving 21 bases between them.

This clonotype was seen a few times. This chain uses TRBV28 with TRBJ2-7, with D maybe TRBD2 (5 bases). The V gene lost 6 bases and the J gene lost 6 bases, with 21 bases spanning the gap. This CDR3 region has 15 residues. Germline-derived CDR1 and CDR2 are MDHEN and SYDVKM. The CDR3 reads CASSRGLSEGSEQYF. In nucleotides, the CDR3 is TGTGCCAGCAGCCGTGGCCTATCCGAGGGCTCCGAGCAGTACTTC.

The genes are TRBV29-1 and TRBJ1-2; D may be TRBD1 (5 bases). Germline values: CDR1 SQVTM, CDR2 ANQGSEA. V lost 8 bases to trimming and J lost 6 bases, with 13 bases between them. The CDR3 has 11 amino acids. The chain's CDR3 is CSLLWGDGYTF. CDR3 in DNA: TGCAGCTTACTGTGGGGGGATGGCTACACCTTC.

This clonotype occurred many times. The chain recombines TRBV9 with TRBJ2-7, with TRBD1 identical over 7 bases. The V gene's germline CDR1 is SGDLS and CDR2 YYNGEE. The junction had 6 bases not matched to a gene; V was cut back by 2 bases and J by 1 base. The CDR3 sequence is 15 residues long. The CDR3 bases are TGTGCCAGCAGCGTTGGAACAGGGGTGTCCTACGAGCAGTACTTC. It yields the protein CASSVGTGVSYEQYF.

Turning to this clonotype: A much bigger clone sits one base away, suggesting this may be a read error. The rearrangement joins TRBV29-1 to TRBJ1-2, with TRBD1 matching over 7 bases. The V segment lost 5 bases and the J segment 3 bases; nucleotides outside the gene matches: 12. Germline-derived CDR1 and CDR2 are SQVTM and ANQGSEA. This CDR3 contains 15 residues. The CDR3 DNA reads TGCAGCGTTAGACTTGAGGCTCAGGGGGACTATGGCTACACCTTC. This sequence encodes CSVRLEAQGDYGYTF. Full variable domain (missing parts from reference TRBV29-1 and TRBJ1-2): SAVISQKPSRDICQRGTSLTIQCQVDSQVTMMFWYRQQPGQSLTLIATANQGSEATYESGFVIDKFPISRPNLTFSTLTVSNMSPEDSSIYLCSVRLEAQGDYGYTFGSGTRLTVV.